What follows describes a single T cell receptor beta chain. Its antigen is undetermined. This specimen comes from a study of persistence of HIV-infected CD4 T cells. The stimulus was lysate of CMV-infected fibroblasts, around 10 ug/mL. Memory cells lacking CD40L and CD69 with high CD45RO were sorted. This CDR3 region has 13 residues. The germline V gene has CDR1 SNHLY and CDR2 FYNNEI. V lost 6 bases to trimming and J lost 11 bases, with 19 bases between them. The immunoSEQ assay was version 4, run in survey mode. Assay: immunoSEQ multiplex PCR; the TCRdb copy retains only in-frame clones and omits some. Among 25,000 to 35,000 clones listed, approximately 80% were seen once.

The sequence was obtained from an adult woman with HIV who was CMV-seropositive. Sequenced material: CD4+ T cells sorted from PBMCs after approximately 19-hour stimulation, taken from a patient who received antiretroviral therapy. This sequence joins TRBV2 and TRBJ1-1; D may be TRBD1 (6 bases). The CDR3 nucleotides are TGTGCCAGCAGGGCAGATTCACAGGGAGTGGCTTTCTTT. It yields the protein CASRADSQGVAFF.